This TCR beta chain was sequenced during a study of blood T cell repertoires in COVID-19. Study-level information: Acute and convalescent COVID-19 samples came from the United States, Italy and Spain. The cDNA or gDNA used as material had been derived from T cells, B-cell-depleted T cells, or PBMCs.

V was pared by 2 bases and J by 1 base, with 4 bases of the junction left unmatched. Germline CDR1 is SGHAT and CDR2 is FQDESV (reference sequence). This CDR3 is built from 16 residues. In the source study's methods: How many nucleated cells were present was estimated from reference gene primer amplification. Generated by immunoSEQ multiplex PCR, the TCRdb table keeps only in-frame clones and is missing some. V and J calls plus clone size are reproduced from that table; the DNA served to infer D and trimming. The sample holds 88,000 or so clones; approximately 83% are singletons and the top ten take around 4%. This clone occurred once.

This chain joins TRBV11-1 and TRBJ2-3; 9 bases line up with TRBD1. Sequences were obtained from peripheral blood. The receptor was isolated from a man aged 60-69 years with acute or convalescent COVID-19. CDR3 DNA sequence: TGTGCCAGCAGCTTATCTCGGGACAGGGGCACAGATACGCAGTATTTT. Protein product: CASSLSRDRGTDTQYF.